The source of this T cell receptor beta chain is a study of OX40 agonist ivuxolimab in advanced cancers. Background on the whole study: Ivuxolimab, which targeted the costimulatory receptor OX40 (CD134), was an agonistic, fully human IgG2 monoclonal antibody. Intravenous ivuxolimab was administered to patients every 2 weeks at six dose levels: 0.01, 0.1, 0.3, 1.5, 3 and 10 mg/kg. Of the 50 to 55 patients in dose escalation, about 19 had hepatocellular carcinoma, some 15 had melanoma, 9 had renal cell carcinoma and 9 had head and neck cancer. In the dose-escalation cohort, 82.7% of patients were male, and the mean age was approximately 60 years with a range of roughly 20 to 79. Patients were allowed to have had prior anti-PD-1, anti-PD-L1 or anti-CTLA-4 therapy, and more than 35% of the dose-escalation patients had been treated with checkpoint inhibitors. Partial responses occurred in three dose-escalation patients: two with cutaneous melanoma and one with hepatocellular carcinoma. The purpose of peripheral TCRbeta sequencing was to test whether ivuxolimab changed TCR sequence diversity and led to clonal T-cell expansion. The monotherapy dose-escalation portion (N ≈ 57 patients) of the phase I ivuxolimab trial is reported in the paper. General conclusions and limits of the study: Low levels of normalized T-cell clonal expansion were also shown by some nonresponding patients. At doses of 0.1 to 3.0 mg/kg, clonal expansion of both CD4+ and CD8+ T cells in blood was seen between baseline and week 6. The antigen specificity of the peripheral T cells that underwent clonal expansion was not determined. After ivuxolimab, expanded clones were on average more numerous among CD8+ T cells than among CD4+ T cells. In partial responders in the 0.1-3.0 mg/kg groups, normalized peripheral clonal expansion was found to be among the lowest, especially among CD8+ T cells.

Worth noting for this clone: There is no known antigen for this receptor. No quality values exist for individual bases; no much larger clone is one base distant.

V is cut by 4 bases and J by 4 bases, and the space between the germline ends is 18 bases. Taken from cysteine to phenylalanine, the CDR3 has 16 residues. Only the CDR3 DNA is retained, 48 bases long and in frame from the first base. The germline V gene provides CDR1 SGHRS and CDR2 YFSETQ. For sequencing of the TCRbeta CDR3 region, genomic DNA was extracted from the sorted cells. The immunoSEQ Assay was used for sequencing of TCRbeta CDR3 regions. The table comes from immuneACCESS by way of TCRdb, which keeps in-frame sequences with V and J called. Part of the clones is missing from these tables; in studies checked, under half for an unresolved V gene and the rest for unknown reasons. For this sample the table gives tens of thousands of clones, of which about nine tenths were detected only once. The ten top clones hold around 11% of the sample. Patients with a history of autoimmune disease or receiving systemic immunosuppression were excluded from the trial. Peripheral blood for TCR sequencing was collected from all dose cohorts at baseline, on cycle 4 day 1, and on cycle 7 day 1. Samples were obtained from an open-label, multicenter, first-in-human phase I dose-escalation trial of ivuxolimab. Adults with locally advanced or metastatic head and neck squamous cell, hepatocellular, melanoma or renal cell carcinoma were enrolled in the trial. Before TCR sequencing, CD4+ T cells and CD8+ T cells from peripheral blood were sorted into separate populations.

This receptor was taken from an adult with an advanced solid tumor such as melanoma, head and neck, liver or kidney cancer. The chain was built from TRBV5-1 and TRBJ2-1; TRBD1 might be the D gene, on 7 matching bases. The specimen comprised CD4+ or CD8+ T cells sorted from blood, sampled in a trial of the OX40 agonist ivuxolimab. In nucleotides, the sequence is TGCGCCAGCAGCCCGGCGGGGACAGATGTTTACAATGAGCAGTTCTTC. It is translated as CASSPAGTDVYNEQFF.